The T cell receptor beta chain under discussion was sequenced for a study of blood T cell repertoires in COVID-19. At the level of the study: PBMCs, B-cell-depleted T cells, or T cells were the source of the cDNA or gDNA that made up the material.

Clones were sequenced by immunoSEQ multiplex PCR, and TCRdb holds only the in-frame ones, with some missing. The top ten hold over 15% of the sample, which has roughly 40,000 clones, 60% to 80% seen once. The ends were cut back, 3 bases at V and 2 bases at J, with 7 bases in the middle. This CDR3 region has 13 residues. Germline V CDR1 and CDR2: KGHSH, LQKENI. The TCR sequence derives from a man in his 70s with acute or convalescent COVID-19. The chain combines TRBV18 with TRBJ1-2; D is unclear. The specimen sequenced was peripheral blood. The CDR3 protein is CASSPTENYGYTF. In nucleotides, the CDR3 is TGTGCCAGCTCACCGACGGAGAACTATGGCTACACCTTC.